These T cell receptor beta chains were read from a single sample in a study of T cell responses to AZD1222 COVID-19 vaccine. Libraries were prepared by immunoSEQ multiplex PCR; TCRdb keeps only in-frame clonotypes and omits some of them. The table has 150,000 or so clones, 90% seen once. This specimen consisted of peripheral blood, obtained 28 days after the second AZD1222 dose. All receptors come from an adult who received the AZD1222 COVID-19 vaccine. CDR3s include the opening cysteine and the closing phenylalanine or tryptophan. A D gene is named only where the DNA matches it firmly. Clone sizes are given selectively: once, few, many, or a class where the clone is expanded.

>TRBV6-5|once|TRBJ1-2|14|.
TGTGCCAGCAGTTACTCCTCGGGGGGCCGCGGCTACACCTTC
CASSYSSGGRGYTF
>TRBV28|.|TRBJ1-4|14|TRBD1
TGTGCCAGCCGAGAGGGACAGCGGGATGAAAAACTGTTTTTT
CASREGQRDEKLFF
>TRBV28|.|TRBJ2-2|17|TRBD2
TGTGCCAGCAGTTCCCCCCTAGCGGGAGGTAACACCGGGGAGCTGTTTTTT
CASSSPLAGGNTGELFF
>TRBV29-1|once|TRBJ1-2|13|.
TGCAGCGTTGAAGATCAGGTGTTCTATGGCTACACCTTC
CSVEDQVFYGYTF
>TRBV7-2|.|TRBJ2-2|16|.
TGTGCCAGCAGCATCCTGACCGGGGGTGGCACCGGGGAGCTGTTTTTT
CASSILTGGGTGELFF
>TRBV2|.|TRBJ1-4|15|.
TGTGCCAGCAGTCGGGACGCTGCAACTAATGAAAAACTGTTTTTT
CASSRDAATNEKLFF
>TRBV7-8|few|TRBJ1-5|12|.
TGTGCCAGCAGCTTAGAAGGGCAGCCCCAGCATTTT
CASSLEGQPQHF
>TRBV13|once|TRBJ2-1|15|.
TGTGCCAGCAGCTTTAGAGGGGGGACTGACAATGAGCAGTTCTTC
CASSFRGGTDNEQFF
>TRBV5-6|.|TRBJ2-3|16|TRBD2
TGTGCCAGCAGCTTGGGACTAGCGGGGCCACTAGGTACGCAGTATTTT
CASSLGLAGPLGTQYF
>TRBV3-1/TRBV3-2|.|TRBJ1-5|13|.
TGTGCCAGCAGCCAGCAGGGTGCCCAGCCCCAGCATTTT
CASSQQGAQPQHF
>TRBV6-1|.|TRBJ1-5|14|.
TGTGCCAGCAGTGAAGAGCGGGACGTTCAGCCCCAGCATTTT
CASSEERDVQPQHF
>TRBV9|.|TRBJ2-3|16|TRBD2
TGTGCCAGCAGCTACGGGACTAGCGGAAACACAGATACGCAGTATTTT
CASSYGTSGNTDTQYF
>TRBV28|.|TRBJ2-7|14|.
TGTGCCAGCAGTTTTGGGCAGGGGAACTACGAGCAGTACTTC
CASSFGQGNYEQYF
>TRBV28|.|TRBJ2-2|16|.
TGTGCCAGCAGTTTTTCTCCTACGGCGAACACCGGGGAGCTGTTTTTT
CASSFSPTANTGELFF
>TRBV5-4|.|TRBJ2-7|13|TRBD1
TGTGCCAGCAGGAACAGGGGTCACTACGAGCAGTACTTC
CASRNRGHYEQYF
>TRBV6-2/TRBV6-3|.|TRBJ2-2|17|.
TGTGCCAGCAGCCAGAGACAGGGGACTAGACGTTTAGGGGAGCTGTTTTTT
CASSQRQGTRRLGELFF
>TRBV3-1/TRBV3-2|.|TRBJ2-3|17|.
TGTGCCAGCAGCCAAGAGTTAGGAACAGTAAACATGGATACGCAGTATTTT
CASSQELGTVNMDTQYF
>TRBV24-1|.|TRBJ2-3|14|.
TGTGCCACCAGTGATCAGGGATCGAAAGATACGCAGTATTTT
CATSDQGSKDTQYF
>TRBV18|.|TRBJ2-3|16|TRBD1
TGTGCCAGCTCACCACCGGCTACAGGGGGAGCGGATACGCAGTATTTT
CASSPPATGGADTQYF
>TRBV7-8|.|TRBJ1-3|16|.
TGTGCCAGCAGCTTAACCCCCCCGCAGGGTACAGACACCATATATTTT
CASSLTPPQGTDTIYF
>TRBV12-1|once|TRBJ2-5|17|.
TGTGCCAGCAGCTTAACAGGGGTTTGGGGGCATCAAGAGACCCAGTACTTC
CASSLTGVWGHQETQYF
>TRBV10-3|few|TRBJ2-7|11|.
TGTGCCATCAGTGAGATGACAGACCAGTACTTC
CAISEMTDQYF
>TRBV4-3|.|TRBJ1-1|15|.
TGCGCCAGCAGCCAAGAAGCGGGCCCTAACACTGAAGCTTTCTTT
CASSQEAGPNTEAFF
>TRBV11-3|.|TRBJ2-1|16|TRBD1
TGTGCCAGCAGCGCCCGGGACAGGGGATTTTACAATGAGCAGTTCTTC
CASSARDRGFYNEQFF
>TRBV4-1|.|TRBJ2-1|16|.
TGCGCCAGCAGCCAAGATCGCGACAGGAGGGTCAATGAGCAGTTCTTC
CASSQDRDRRVNEQFF
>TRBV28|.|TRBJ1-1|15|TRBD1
TGTGCCAGCAGTTTGACAGGGGTGGGGAACACTGAAGCTTTCTTT
CASSLTGVGNTEAFF
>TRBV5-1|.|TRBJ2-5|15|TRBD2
TGCGCCAGCAGCTTTGGAGCGGGGGAGAAAGAGACCCAGTACTTC
CASSFGAGEKETQYF
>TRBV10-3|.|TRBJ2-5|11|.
TGTGCCATCGGGGCAGAAGAGACCCAGTACTTC
CAIGAEETQYF
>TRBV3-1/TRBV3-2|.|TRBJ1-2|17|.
TGTGCCAGCAGCCAGAACCCCTCCTCACCGTCTAACTATGGCTACACCTTC
CASSQNPSSPSNYGYTF
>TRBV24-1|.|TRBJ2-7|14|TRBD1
TGTGCCACCAGTGGGGACAGGAGCTCCTACGAGCAGTACTTC
CATSGDRSSYEQYF
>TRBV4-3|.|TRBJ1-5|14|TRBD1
TGCGCCAGCAGCCCTCACAGGGGGGGCCAGCCCCAGCATTTT
CASSPHRGGQPQHF
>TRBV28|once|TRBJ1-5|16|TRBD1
TGTGCCAGCAGCCGGGACAGGGGAATCGGGGCGCAGCCCCAGCATTTT
CASSRDRGIGAQPQHF
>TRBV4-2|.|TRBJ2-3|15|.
TGTGCCAGCAGCGAACAGCCCAAGCGGACAGATACGCAGTATTTT
CASSEQPKRTDTQYF
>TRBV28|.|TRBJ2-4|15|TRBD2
TGTGCCAGCAGTCAAGGGACTAGGGGACCAAACATTCAGTACTTC
CASSQGTRGPNIQYF
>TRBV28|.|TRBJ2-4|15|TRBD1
TGTGCCAGCAGTTTATCCCGACAGGGTAGAAACATTCAGTACTTC
CASSLSRQGRNIQYF
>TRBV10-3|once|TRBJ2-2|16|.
TGTGCCATCAGTGAGTCTGGGTACCTGAACACCGGGGAGCTGTTTTTT
CAISESGYLNTGELFF
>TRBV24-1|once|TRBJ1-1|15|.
TGTGCCACCAGTGACTCCCGAAGGGGGAACACTGAAGCTTTCTTT
CATSDSRRGNTEAFF
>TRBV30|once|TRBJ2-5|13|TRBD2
TGTGCCTGGAGGACTAGCGGAGAAGAGACCCAGTACTTC
CAWRTSGEETQYF
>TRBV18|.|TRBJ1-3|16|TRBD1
TGTGCCAGCATGACAGGGAACCCCCTCTCTGGAAACACCATATATTTT
CASMTGNPLSGNTIYF
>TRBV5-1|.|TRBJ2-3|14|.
TGCGCCAGCAGCTTGGCTGGGGGCGCAGATACGCAGTATTTT
CASSLAGGADTQYF
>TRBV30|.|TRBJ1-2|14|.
TGTGCCTGGAGTGTAGCGGGGCCGGTGGCTGGCTACACCTTC
CAWSVAGPVAGYTF
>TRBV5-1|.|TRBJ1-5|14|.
TGCGCCAGCAGCTTCGGAGGCTTCAATCAGCCCCAGCATTTT
CASSFGGFNQPQHF
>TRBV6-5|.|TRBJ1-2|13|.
TGTGCCAGCAGTTACCAGAATGGCTATGGCTACACCTTC
CASSYQNGYGYTF
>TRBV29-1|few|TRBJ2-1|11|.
TGCAGCGTTGACAGGTACAATGAGCAGTTCTTC
CSVDRYNEQFF
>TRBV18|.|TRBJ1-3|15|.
TGTGCCAGCTCACCTGACTGGAGCTCTGGAAACACCATATATTTT
CASSPDWSSGNTIYF
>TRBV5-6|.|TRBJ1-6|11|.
TGTGCCAGCAGCTTGGGTTCACCCCTCCACTTT
CASSLGSPLHF